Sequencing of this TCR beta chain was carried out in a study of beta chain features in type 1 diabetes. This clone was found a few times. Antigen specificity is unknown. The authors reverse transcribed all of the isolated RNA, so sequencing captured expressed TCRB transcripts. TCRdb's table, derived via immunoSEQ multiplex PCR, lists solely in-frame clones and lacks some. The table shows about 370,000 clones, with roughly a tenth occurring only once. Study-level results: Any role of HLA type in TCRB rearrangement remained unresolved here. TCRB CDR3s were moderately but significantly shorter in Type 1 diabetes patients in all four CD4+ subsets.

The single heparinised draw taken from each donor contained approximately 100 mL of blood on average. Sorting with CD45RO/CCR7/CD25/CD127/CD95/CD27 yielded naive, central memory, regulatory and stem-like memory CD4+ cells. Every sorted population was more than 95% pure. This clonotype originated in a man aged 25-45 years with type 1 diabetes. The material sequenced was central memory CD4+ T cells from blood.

DNA for the CDR3: TGTGCCACGGGCTCGCCTGACAGGGTAAACTACGAGCAGTACTTC. This sequence encodes CATGSPDRVNYEQYF. This chain links TRBV2 with TRBJ2-7; TRBD1 agrees at 7 bases. The CDR3 runs to 15 residues. The germline gives CDR1 SNHLY, CDR2 FYNNEI. V shed 10 bases, J shed 3 bases, and the junction held 15 bases outside the gene matches.